This T cell receptor (beta chain) was documented in a study of beta chain features in type 1 diabetes. Germline values: CDR1 SQVTM, CDR2 ANQGSEA. The V end was cut by 3 bases, the J end by 5 bases, with 13 bases between. This CDR3 is built from 13 residues. This clone turned up a few times. Its antigen is undetermined. Study conclusions and caveats: Here, the possible influence of HLA type (on TCRB rearrangement) remained unresolved.

Expressed TCRB transcripts were sequenced because the isolated RNA had all been reverse transcribed beforehand. TCRdb's table, derived via immunoSEQ multiplex PCR, lists solely in-frame clones and lacks some. Of about 900,000 clones in the sample, roughly a sixth are singletons; the top ten hold 0.023%. The receptor comes from a woman aged 18-30 years in good health. The chain joins TRBV29-1 to TRBJ2-5; unclear D gene. The sequenced material came from naive CD4+ T cells from blood. The chain's CDR3 is CSVDPSLRETQYF. In DNA, the CDR3 is TGCAGCGTTGATCCCTCCCTCCGTGAGACCCAGTACTTC.